This is a list of T cell receptor beta chains from one sample in a study of shared clonotypes between healthy human individuals. The method was immunoSEQ multiplex PCR; TCRdb's version includes in-frame clones alone and lacks a portion of them. This repertoire shows some 450,000 clones, about 74% found once; its top ten account for 12%. The source material was PBMCs. The source is a woman between 35 and 50 years old in good health. Some clones in this sample may be carry-over from other donors' samples. Both conserved end residues are part of each CDR3. D genes are given only for firm matches. Where a row states a size, it is once, few, many or the class of an expanded clone; other rows omit it.

D gene: .
V gene: TRBV7-2
clone size: once
J gene: TRBJ1-1
CDR3 protein: CASRGTRGKVEAFF
CDR3 DNA: TGTGCCAGCAGGGGTACTAGGGGTAAAGTTGAAGCTTTCTTT

D gene: .
V gene: TRBV5-1
clone size: .
J gene: TRBJ1-1
CDR3 protein: CASSLVSGIDGTEAFF
CDR3 DNA: TGCGCCAGCAGCTTGGTGTCAGGCATAGACGGCACTGAAGCTTTCTTT

D gene: .
V gene: TRBV2
clone size: once
J gene: TRBJ1-2
CDR3 protein: CASSEPPRSYGYTF
CDR3 DNA: TGTGCCAGCAGTGAACCCCCCAGGTCCTATGGCTACACCTTC

D gene: TRBD1
V gene: TRBV7-9
clone size: many
J gene: TRBJ2-5
CDR3 protein: CASSLGRGTGSQFQETQYF
CDR3 DNA: TGTGCCAGCAGCTTAGGTCGAGGGACAGGCTCCCAATTCCAAGAGACCCAGTACTTC

D gene: .
V gene: TRBV28
clone size: .
J gene: TRBJ1-5
CDR3 protein: CASRDSSNQPQHF
CDR3 DNA: TGTGCCAGCAGAGACAGTAGCAATCAGCCCCAGCATTTT

D gene: .
V gene: TRBV23-1
clone size: .
J gene: TRBJ1-5
CDR3 protein: CASSQSRRQFFGNQPQHF
CDR3 DNA: TGCGCCAGCAGTCAATCGCGTCGGCAGTTTTTCGGCAATCAGCCCCAGCATTTT

D gene: .
V gene: TRBV5-4
clone size: .
J gene: TRBJ1-2
CDR3 protein: CASSLGGGSGGYTF
CDR3 DNA: TGTGCCAGCAGCTTGGGCGGGGGCAGCGGTGGCTACACCTTC

D gene: TRBD1
V gene: TRBV29-1
clone size: few
J gene: TRBJ2-1
CDR3 protein: CSVNPQGANEQFF
CDR3 DNA: TGCAGCGTCAACCCGCAGGGGGCCAATGAGCAGTTCTTC

D gene: .
V gene: TRBV6-6
clone size: .
J gene: TRBJ1-2
CDR3 protein: CASRLIELGYTF
CDR3 DNA: TGTGCCAGCAGGTTAATAGAGTTAGGCTACACCTTC

D gene: TRBD1
V gene: TRBV18
clone size: .
J gene: TRBJ2-7
CDR3 protein: CASSPPGQGHYEQYF
CDR3 DNA: TGTGCCAGCTCACCACCGGGACAGGGCCACTACGAGCAGTACTTC

D gene: .
V gene: TRBV4-1
clone size: .
J gene: TRBJ2-7
CDR3 protein: CASSQTTGYTYEQYF
CDR3 DNA: TGCGCCAGCAGCCAAACAACAGGGTATACCTACGAGCAGTACTTC

D gene: TRBD1
V gene: TRBV29-1
clone size: .
J gene: TRBJ1-2
CDR3 protein: CSSWTGGGSYGYTF
CDR3 DNA: TGCAGCTCGTGGACAGGGGGCGGAAGCTATGGCTACACCTTC

D gene: .
V gene: TRBV28
clone size: few
J gene: TRBJ2-7
CDR3 protein: CASSLWGYEQYF
CDR3 DNA: TGTGCCAGCAGTTTATGGGGATACGAGCAGTACTTC

D gene: .
V gene: TRBV12-2
clone size: .
J gene: TRBJ2-6
CDR3 protein: CASRCRDRGRAPRSISGANVLTF
CDR3 DNA: TGTGCAAGTCGCTGCCGGGACAGGGGGCGAGCGCCACGATCGATTTCCGGGGCCAACGTCCTGACTTTC

D gene: TRBD2
V gene: TRBV9
clone size: .
J gene: TRBJ2-7
CDR3 protein: CASSVTSGAYEQYF
CDR3 DNA: TGTGCCAGCAGCGTTACTAGCGGAGCCTACGAGCAGTACTTC

D gene: .
V gene: TRBV27
clone size: few
J gene: TRBJ2-7
CDR3 protein: CASSTGTFPYEQYF
CDR3 DNA: TGTGCCAGCAGTACCGGGACTTTTCCCTACGAGCAGTACTTC

D gene: .
V gene: TRBV28
clone size: .
J gene: TRBJ2-7
CDR3 protein: CASSTFWRASSYEQYF
CDR3 DNA: TGTGCCAGCAGTACTTTCTGGCGGGCAAGCTCCTACGAGCAGTACTTC

D gene: TRBD2
V gene: TRBV11-2
clone size: many
J gene: TRBJ2-1
CDR3 protein: CASSQAGGPYNEQFF
CDR3 DNA: TGTGCCAGCAGCCAAGCGGGAGGGCCCTACAATGAGCAGTTCTTC

D gene: .
V gene: TRBV27
clone size: .
J gene: TRBJ1-1
CDR3 protein: CASSLSGQLNTEAFF
CDR3 DNA: TGTGCCAGCAGTTTATCGGGACAACTGAACACTGAAGCTTTCTTT

D gene: .
V gene: TRBV30
clone size: few
J gene: TRBJ1-3
CDR3 protein: CAWRRGSGNTIYF
CDR3 DNA: TGTGCCTGGAGGAGGGGCTCTGGAAACACCATATATTTT

D gene: .
V gene: TRBV6-1
clone size: .
J gene: TRBJ1-1
CDR3 protein: CASTVGGLGTEAFF
CDR3 DNA: TGTGCCAGCACCGTGGGGGGGCTGGGGACTGAAGCTTTCTTT

D gene: .
V gene: TRBV6-1
clone size: many
J gene: TRBJ1-1
CDR3 protein: CASSEPDGNTEAFF
CDR3 DNA: TGTGCCAGCAGTGAACCAGACGGGAACACTGAAGCTTTCTTT

D gene: .
V gene: TRBV10-1
clone size: .
J gene: TRBJ1-1
CDR3 protein: CASSPGLNTEAFF
CDR3 DNA: TGCGCCAGCAGCCCGGGACTGAACACTGAAGCTTTCTTT

D gene: .
V gene: TRBV6-1
clone size: .
J gene: TRBJ1-2
CDR3 protein: CASSEWGGVSEGYTF
CDR3 DNA: TGTGCCAGCAGTGAATGGGGGGGTGTCTCGGAGGGCTACACCTTC

D gene: .
V gene: TRBV19
clone size: .
J gene: TRBJ1-5
CDR3 protein: CASSIGGGNNQPQHF
CDR3 DNA: TGTGCCAGTAGTATAGGAGGAGGGAACAATCAGCCCCAGCATTTT

D gene: .
V gene: TRBV5-4
clone size: many
J gene: TRBJ2-1
CDR3 protein: CATGTRGNEQFF
CDR3 DNA: TGTGCCACCGGAACCAGGGGCAATGAGCAGTTCTTC

D gene: TRBD1
V gene: TRBV7-2
clone size: .
J gene: TRBJ2-5
CDR3 protein: CASSPGGASVGTQYF
CDR3 DNA: TGTGCCAGCAGCCCAGGGGGCGCGAGTGTTGGGACCCAGTACTTC

D gene: .
V gene: TRBV2
clone size: .
J gene: TRBJ1-2
CDR3 protein: CASSEGNNYGYTF
CDR3 DNA: TGTGCCAGCAGTGAAGGAAACAATTATGGCTACACCTTC

D gene: TRBD1
V gene: TRBV2
clone size: .
J gene: TRBJ2-2
CDR3 protein: CASRGQVDTGELFF
CDR3 DNA: TGTGCCAGCAGAGGACAGGTTGACACCGGGGAGCTGTTTTTT

D gene: TRBD2
V gene: TRBV27
clone size: .
J gene: TRBJ2-5
CDR3 protein: CASSPLSGNQETQYF
CDR3 DNA: TGTGCCAGCAGTCCCCTTAGCGGGAACCAAGAGACCCAGTACTTC

D gene: TRBD2
V gene: TRBV10-1
clone size: .
J gene: TRBJ2-1
CDR3 protein: CASIRLAGVNEQFF
CDR3 DNA: TGCGCCAGCATCAGGCTAGCGGGAGTCAATGAGCAGTTCTTC

D gene: .
V gene: TRBV27
clone size: .
J gene: TRBJ2-5
CDR3 protein: CASSLFQGFETQYF
CDR3 DNA: TGTGCCAGCAGTTTATTCCAGGGTTTTGAGACCCAGTACTTC

D gene: .
V gene: TRBV28
clone size: .
J gene: TRBJ2-1
CDR3 protein: CASSRAAGYNEQFF
CDR3 DNA: TGTGCCAGCAGTAGGGCGGCAGGGTATAATGAGCAGTTCTTC

D gene: .
V gene: TRBV2
clone size: .
J gene: TRBJ2-7
CDR3 protein: CASSEFGRTQNYEQYF
CDR3 DNA: TGTGCCAGCAGTGAATTTGGTAGGACACAAAACTACGAGCAGTACTTC

D gene: .
V gene: TRBV7-2
clone size: few
J gene: TRBJ2-1
CDR3 protein: CASSLVVGLSYNEQFF
CDR3 DNA: TGTGCCAGCAGCTTAGTGGTCGGATTGTCCTACAATGAGCAGTTCTTC

D gene: .
V gene: TRBV6-4
clone size: .
J gene: TRBJ2-6
CDR3 protein: CASSDSGGANVLTF
CDR3 DNA: TGTGCCAGCAGTGACTCGGGGGGGGCCAACGTCCTGACTTTC

D gene: .
V gene: TRBV5-6
clone size: once
J gene: TRBJ1-2
CDR3 protein: CASSLPQGGFYGYTF
CDR3 DNA: TGTGCCAGCAGCTTGCCCCAGGGAGGGTTTTATGGCTACACCTTC

D gene: TRBD1
V gene: TRBV28
clone size: .
J gene: TRBJ2-2
CDR3 protein: CASSPPQGYTGELFF
CDR3 DNA: TGTGCCAGCAGTCCACCACAGGGGTACACCGGGGAGCTGTTTTTT

D gene: .
V gene: TRBV4-1
clone size: .
J gene: TRBJ2-3
CDR3 protein: CASSSGGGADTQYF
CDR3 DNA: TGCGCCAGCAGCTCCGGGGGCGGCGCAGATACGCAGTATTTT

D gene: .
V gene: TRBV5-6
clone size: .
J gene: TRBJ1-2
CDR3 protein: CASSLVGGGGYGYTF
CDR3 DNA: TGTGCCAGCAGCTTGGTGGGGGGAGGCGGATATGGCTACACCTTC

D gene: .
V gene: TRBV7-9
clone size: once
J gene: TRBJ1-2
CDR3 protein: CASSLGMDAGTYGYTF
CDR3 DNA: TGTGCCAGCAGCTTAGGGATGGACGCGGGGACCTATGGCTACACCTTC

D gene: TRBD2
V gene: TRBV7-8
clone size: .
J gene: TRBJ2-1
CDR3 protein: CASSYRTGLAGFYNEQFF
CDR3 DNA: TGTGCCAGCAGCTACCGAACGGGACTAGCGGGTTTCTACAATGAGCAGTTCTTC

D gene: .
V gene: TRBV6-6
clone size: .
J gene: TRBJ2-7
CDR3 protein: CASSPIRGEQYF
CDR3 DNA: TGTGCCAGCAGTCCAATCCGGGGGGAGCAGTACTTC

D gene: .
V gene: TRBV29-1
clone size: .
J gene: TRBJ2-5
CDR3 protein: CSVATAQETQYF
CDR3 DNA: TGCAGCGTTGCCACAGCACAAGAGACCCAGTACTTC

D gene: .
V gene: TRBV5-1
clone size: .
J gene: TRBJ2-7
CDR3 protein: CASSPPGYEQYF
CDR3 DNA: TGCGCCAGCAGCCCCCCGGGTTACGAGCAGTACTTC

D gene: TRBD1
V gene: TRBV19
clone size: .
J gene: TRBJ2-7
CDR3 protein: CASSFRPTGVLHEQYF
CDR3 DNA: TGTGCCAGTAGTTTCCGCCCGACAGGGGTCCTACACGAGCAGTACTTC

D gene: TRBD2
V gene: TRBV18
clone size: .
J gene: TRBJ2-7
CDR3 protein: CASSTPPGGRAGNEQYF
CDR3 DNA: TGTGCCAGCTCAACACCCCCAGGAGGGAGGGCCGGGAACGAGCAGTACTTC

D gene: .
V gene: TRBV19
clone size: .
J gene: TRBJ2-2
CDR3 protein: CASIQGYTGELFF
CDR3 DNA: TGTGCCAGTATCCAGGGTTACACCGGGGAGCTGTTTTTT

D gene: TRBD1
V gene: TRBV6-4
clone size: .
J gene: TRBJ1-2
CDR3 protein: CASRNRTGGGYTF
CDR3 DNA: TGTGCCAGCAGAAACCGGACAGGGGGTGGCTACACCTTC